The rows below give T cell receptor beta chains drawn from one sample of a study of cytomegalovirus exposure and HLA in healthy donors. Method: immunoSEQ multiplex PCR; TCRdb's copy keeps in-frame clones and lacks some. The profile shows around 240,000 clones, 90% of them singletons. The sequencing sample was made of PBMCs. These receptors were collected from a woman between 18 and 29 years old in good health and CMV-seronegative. Each CDR3 is given with its conserved first and last residue. D genes are given only for firm matches. Clone size, where shown, is once, few, many, or a class for clones that have expanded.

>TRBJ2-7|-|-|TRBV2
CASSSGYEQYF
TGTGCCAGCAGCTCGGGGTACGAGCAGTACTTC
>TRBJ1-2|-|TRBD1|TRBV5-4
CASSSQDRINYGYTF
TGTGCCAGCAGCTCTCAGGACAGGATTAACTATGGCTACACCTTC
>TRBJ2-7|few|TRBD1|TRBV4-3
CASSRGQGRYEQYF
TGCGCCAGCAGCCGTGGACAGGGAAGGTACGAGCAGTACTTC
>TRBJ1-2|-|-|TRBV18
CASSPPDRVNYGYTF
TGTGCCAGCTCACCACCGGACAGAGTTAACTATGGCTACACCTTC
>TRBJ1-3|-|TRBD1|TRBV4-1
CASSPEPQGAGNTIYF
TGCGCCAGCAGCCCAGAACCCCAGGGGGCGGGAAACACCATATATTTT
>TRBJ1-3|-|-|TRBV12-5
CASGLVVGGAINTIYF
TGTGCTAGTGGTTTGGTAGTAGGGGGTGCTATAAACACCATATATTTT
>TRBJ2-3|-|-|TRBV27
CASSLSSASDTQYF
TGTGCCAGCAGTTTATCTAGCGCGTCAGATACGCAGTATTTT
>TRBJ2-3|-|TRBD1|TRBV6-1
CASRTTGSPDTQYF
TGTGCCAGCAGGACGACAGGGTCCCCAGATACGCAGTATTTT
>TRBJ1-2|-|-|TRBV28
CASSSAGTNGYTF
TGTGCCAGCAGTTCGGCGGGGACCAATGGCTACACCTTC
>TRBJ1-2|-|TRBD1|TRBV5-6
CASSWTGTSNYGYTF
TGTGCCAGCAGCTGGACAGGGACCTCTAACTATGGCTACACCTTC
>TRBJ1-1|-|TRBD1|TRBV5-1
CASSFVQGVGNTEAFF
TGCGCCAGCAGCTTTGTCCAGGGGGTGGGGAACACTGAAGCTTTCTTT
>TRBJ2-7|-|-|TRBV6-6
CASSSGLFYEQYF
TGTGCCAGCAGTTCGGGACTCTTCTACGAGCAGTACTTC
>TRBJ2-1|-|-|TRBV5-4
CASSFTGGGDNEQFF
TGTGCCAGCAGCTTCACAGGTGGAGGGGACAATGAGCAGTTCTTC
>TRBJ2-7|-|TRBD1|TRBV27
CASGKNRGPLSYEQYF
TGTGCCAGCGGAAAAAACAGGGGGCCCCTCTCCTACGAGCAGTACTTC
>TRBJ2-3|-|TRBD2|TRBV4-1
CASSQDFRDYRPSTDTQYF
TGCGCCAGCAGCCAAGATTTCCGGGACTACCGACCGAGCACAGATACGCAGTATTTT
>TRBJ2-1|-|TRBD1|TRBV11-2
CASSGQGRNEQFF
TGTGCCAGCAGCGGACAGGGGAGGAATGAGCAGTTCTTC
>TRBJ2-3|-|-|TRBV5-6
CASSGGPPSTDTQYF
TGTGCCAGCAGCGGGGGCCCACCGAGCACAGATACGCAGTATTTT